This T cell receptor beta chain came from a study of T-cell reconstitution after alpha-beta-depleted transplantation in children. Germline V gene sequence: CDR1 MNHEY, CDR2 SMNVEV (reference sequence). CDR3 length: 13 residues. Deletions cut 9 bases from V and 4 bases from J, with 15 bases between. The authors prepared the TCRbeta library with unique molecular identifiers. MiXCR, applied by TCRdb to the PCR reads, yields one record per CDR3 protein. The data show around 530,000 distinct CDR3 sequences, less than 35% seen once. This specimen was PBMCs from the stem cell graft donor, taken from the stem cell graft. This chain joins TRBV27 and TRBJ2-5, with D perhaps matching TRBD1 (6 bases). The sequence came from a human donor who donated a stem cell graft to a child with aplastic anemia. The CDR3 spells CASSLRDIETQYF. The CDR3 nucleotides are TGTGCCAGTAGCCTCCGGGACATAGAGACCCAGTACTTC.